This is a list of T cell receptor beta chains from one sample in a study of CD8 T cells in Susac syndrome. TCRdb reanalysed the immunoSEQ multiplex PCR reads using MiXCR and keeps one entry per CDR3 protein. The top ten clones hold 0.6% to 0.8% of a sample with over 20,000 distinct CDR3 sequences, 93% of them seen once. Sequencing was done on a sample of CD8+ T cells from PBMCs. The origin of the receptors is a human donor with Susac syndrome. Both conserved end residues are part of each CDR3. The D gene is left open where the match is weak. Only part of the rows carry a size: once, few, many, or a class if the clone is expanded.

j_gene,v_gene,d_gene,abundance,CDR3aa,CDR3nt
TRBJ1-1,TRBV12-3/TRBV12-4,TRBD1,few,CASRTGNTEAFF,TGTGCCAGCCGGACAGGGAACACTGAAGCTTTCTTT
TRBJ2-2,TRBV20-1,.,.,CSARGLRDNTGELFF,TGCAGTGCTAGAGGCCTTAGGGATAACACCGGGGAGCTGTTTTTT
TRBJ2-1,TRBV6-5,.,.,CASSYTPNNEQFF,TGTGCCAGCAGTTACACGCCGAACAATGAGCAGTTCTTC
TRBJ2-7,TRBV7-9,.,.,CASSLVGRTYEQYF,TGTGCCAGCAGCTTAGTTGGGCGGACCTACGAGCAGTACTTC
TRBJ1-2,TRBV29-1,.,.,CSVVVDGFYGYTF,TGCAGCGTTGTCGTAGATGGTTTCTATGGCTACACCTTC
TRBJ2-4,TRBV6-2/TRBV6-3,TRBD2,once,CASSEGLAVLELAKNIQYF,TGTGCCAGCAGCGAGGGACTAGCGGTTCTAGAATTAGCCAAAAACATTCAGTACTTC
TRBJ1-5,TRBV6-5,TRBD1,once,CASRGQGSQPQHF,TGTGCCAGCAGGGGACAGGGTTCTCAGCCCCAGCATTTT
TRBJ1-1,TRBV4-3,.,.,CASSQDRETEAFF,TGCGCCAGCAGCCAAGATAGGGAGACTGAAGCTTTCTTT
TRBJ2-7,TRBV4-3,.,.,CASSQEPGYGEQYF,TGCGCCAGCAGCCAAGAACCAGGGTATGGCGAGCAGTACTTC
TRBJ1-3,TRBV30,.,.,CARGGISGNTIYF,TGTGCCCGGGGAGGCATCTCTGGAAACACCATATATTTT
TRBJ1-4,TRBV18,TRBD1,.,CASSPGTDNEKLFF,TGTGCCAGCTCACCAGGGACAGACAATGAAAAACTGTTTTTT
TRBJ2-7,TRBV7-8,.,.,CASFARGGEKAKEQYF,TGTGCCAGTTTCGCCCGGGGTGGGGAAAAGGCGAAGGAGCAGTACTTC
TRBJ1-1,TRBV7-8,.,.,CASSLQGGADTEAFF,TGTGCCAGCAGCCTACAGGGTGGGGCTGACACTGAAGCTTTCTTT
TRBJ2-5,TRBV7-6,TRBD1,.,CASSLRGLDFGETQYF,TGTGCCAGCAGCTTAAGGGGGCTGGATTTTGGAGAGACCCAGTACTTC
TRBJ2-5,TRBV7-9,.,.,CASTGALGETQYF,TGTGCCAGTACTGGTGCCCTGGGGGAGACCCAGTACTTC
TRBJ2-1,TRBV7-9,.,.,CASSLVGGSGQFF,TGTGCCAGCAGCTTAGTAGGAGGGAGTGGGCAGTTCTTC
TRBJ1-1,TRBV11-1,.,.,CASSLVERTEAFF,TGTGCCAGCAGCTTAGTAGAGAGGACTGAAGCTTTCTTT
TRBJ1-4,TRBV7-9,.,.,CASSLPTGPATNEKLFF,TGTGCCAGCAGCCTACCGACAGGACCTGCAACTAATGAAAAACTGTTTTTT
TRBJ2-3,TRBV29-1,.,.,CSVEPGVTDTQYF,TGCAGCGTTGAGCCAGGGGTAACAGATACGCAGTATTTT
TRBJ2-3,TRBV6-2/TRBV6-3,TRBD1,.,CASSRPGTGGTDTQYF,TGTGCCAGCAGCCGTCCCGGGACAGGTGGCACAGATACGCAGTATTTT
TRBJ2-2,TRBV19,.,.,CASNYSPNTGELFF,TGTGCCAGTAATTACTCCCCGAACACCGGGGAGCTGTTTTTT
TRBJ2-7,TRBV11-1,TRBD2,.,CASSLTGGENEQYF,TGTGCCAGCAGCTTAACGGGGGGTGAAAACGAGCAGTACTTC
TRBJ1-5,TRBV4-3,.,.,CASSQDYFGRAQPQHF,TGCGCCAGCAGCCAAGATTACTTCGGACGGGCTCAGCCCCAGCATTTT
TRBJ1-4,TRBV12-3/TRBV12-4,.,once,CASRGSTNEKLFF,TGTGCCAGCAGGGGATCAACTAATGAAAAACTGTTTTTT
TRBJ2-1,TRBV6-2/TRBV6-3,TRBD2,once,CASTDGLAAYEQFF,TGTGCCAGCACCGACGGACTAGCAGCATATGAGCAGTTCTTC
TRBJ2-3,TRBV7-6,TRBD2,.,CASSLVAGGGAGDTQYF,TGTGCCAGCAGCTTAGTAGCTGGCGGGGGGGCCGGAGATACGCAGTATTTT
TRBJ1-2,TRBV29-1,.,.,CSVARGGLDGYTF,TGCAGCGTTGCAAGGGGCGGTTTGGATGGCTACACCTTC
TRBJ2-7,TRBV7-9,.,.,CASSKPPEYEQYF,TGTGCCAGCAGCAAACCCCCAGAATACGAGCAGTACTTC
TRBJ1-1,TRBV28,.,.,CASSLLPLGKGGTEAFF,TGTGCCAGCAGTTTATTGCCCCTGGGAAAGGGTGGAACTGAAGCTTTCTTT
TRBJ2-7,TRBV7-9,.,.,CASSLDAAGGSYEQYF,TGTGCCAGCAGCTTAGATGCGGCCGGGGGATCCTACGAGCAGTACTTC
TRBJ1-6,TRBV28,TRBD1,once,CASRPGTGVNSPLHF,TGTGCCAGCAGACCCGGGACAGGGGTAAATTCACCCCTCCACTTT
TRBJ2-1,TRBV29-1,TRBD1,.,CSVGPGTGYNEQFF,TGCAGCGTCGGACCCGGGACAGGCTACAATGAGCAGTTCTTC
TRBJ2-2,TRBV11-2,.,.,CASSLVRTLLGNTGELFF,TGTGCCAGCAGCTTAGTCCGGACCCTTTTGGGGAACACCGGGGAGCTGTTTTTT
TRBJ1-5,TRBV28,.,.,CASSRYGERQPQHF,TGTGCCAGCTCCCGGTACGGGGAGAGGCAGCCCCAGCATTTT
TRBJ2-3,TRBV30,.,.,CAWSPLGADTQYF,TGTGCCTGGAGTCCACTAGGAGCAGATACGCAGTATTTT
TRBJ2-2,TRBV6-5,TRBD1,.,CASSYPTDRSLANTGELFF,TGTGCCAGCAGTTACCCCACGGACAGGAGCCTCGCGAACACCGGGGAGCTGTTTTTT
TRBJ2-5,TRBV29-1,TRBD1,.,CSVDIAGGYRQETQYF,TGCAGCGTTGATATTGCAGGGGGCTACCGCCAAGAGACCCAGTACTTC
TRBJ2-1,TRBV6-4,TRBD2,.,CASSENGLAGYNEQFF,TGTGCCAGCAGTGAGAATGGACTAGCGGGGTACAATGAGCAGTTCTTC
TRBJ1-1,TRBV4-1,.,.,CASSQDGAWDTEAFF,TGCGCCAGCAGCCAAGATGGGGCTTGGGACACTGAAGCTTTCTTT
TRBJ2-5,TRBV5-6,.,.,CASSLTELVEETQYF,TGTGCCAGCAGCTTGACCGAATTGGTTGAGGAGACCCAGTACTTC